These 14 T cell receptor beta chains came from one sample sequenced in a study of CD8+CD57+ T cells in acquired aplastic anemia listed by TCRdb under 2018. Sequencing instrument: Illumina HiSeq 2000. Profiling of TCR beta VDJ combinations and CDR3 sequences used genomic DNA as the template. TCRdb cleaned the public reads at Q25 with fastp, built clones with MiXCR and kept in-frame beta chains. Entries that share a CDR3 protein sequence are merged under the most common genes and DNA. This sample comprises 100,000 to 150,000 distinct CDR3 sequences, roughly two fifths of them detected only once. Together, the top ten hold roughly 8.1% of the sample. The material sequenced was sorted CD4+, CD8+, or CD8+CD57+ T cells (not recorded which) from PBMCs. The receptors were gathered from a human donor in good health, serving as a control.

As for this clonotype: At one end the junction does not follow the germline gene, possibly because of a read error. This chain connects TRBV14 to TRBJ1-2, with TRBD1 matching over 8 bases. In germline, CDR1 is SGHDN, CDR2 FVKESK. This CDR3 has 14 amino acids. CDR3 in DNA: TGTGCCGGCAGCCAAGGACAGGGCCACTATGGCTACACCTTC. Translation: CAGSQGQGHYGYTF.

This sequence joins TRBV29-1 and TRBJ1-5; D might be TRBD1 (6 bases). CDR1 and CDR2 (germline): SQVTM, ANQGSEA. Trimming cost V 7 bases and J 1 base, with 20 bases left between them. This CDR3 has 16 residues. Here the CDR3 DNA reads TGCAGCGCTTCGGGGACAAGGGGCGGAAGCAATCAGCCCCAGCATTTT. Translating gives CSASGTRGGSNQPQHF.

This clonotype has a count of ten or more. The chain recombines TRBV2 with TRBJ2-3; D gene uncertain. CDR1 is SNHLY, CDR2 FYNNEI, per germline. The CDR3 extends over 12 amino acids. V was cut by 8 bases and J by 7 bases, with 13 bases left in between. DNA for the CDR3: TGTGCCAGCCGTATAGACTCCAATACGCAGTATTTT. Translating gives CASRIDSNTQYF.

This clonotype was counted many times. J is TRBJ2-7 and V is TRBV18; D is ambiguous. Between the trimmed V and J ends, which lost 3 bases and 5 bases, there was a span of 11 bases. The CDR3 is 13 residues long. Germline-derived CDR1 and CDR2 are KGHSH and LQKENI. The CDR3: CASSPSGHNEQYF. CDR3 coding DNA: TGTGCCAGCTCACCCTCCGGCCATAACGAGCAGTACTTC.

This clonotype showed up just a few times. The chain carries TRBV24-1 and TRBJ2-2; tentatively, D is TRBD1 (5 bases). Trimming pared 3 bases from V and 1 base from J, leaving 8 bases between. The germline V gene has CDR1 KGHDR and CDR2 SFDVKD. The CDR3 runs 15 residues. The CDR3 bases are TGTGCCACCAGTGATCCGACAGAGAACACCGGGGAGCTGTTTTTT. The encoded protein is CATSDPTENTGELFF.

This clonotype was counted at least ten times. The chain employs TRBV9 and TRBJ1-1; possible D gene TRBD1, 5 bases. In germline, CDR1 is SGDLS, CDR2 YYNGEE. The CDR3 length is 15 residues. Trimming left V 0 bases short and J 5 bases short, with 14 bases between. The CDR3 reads CASSVEAPGRTEAFF. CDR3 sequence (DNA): TGTGCCAGCAGCGTAGAAGCGCCAGGGAGGACTGAAGCTTTCTTT.

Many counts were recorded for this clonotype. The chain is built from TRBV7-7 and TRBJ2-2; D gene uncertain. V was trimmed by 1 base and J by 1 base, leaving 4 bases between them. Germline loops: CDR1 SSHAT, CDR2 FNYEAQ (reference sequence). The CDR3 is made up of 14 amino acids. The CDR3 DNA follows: TGTGCCAGCAGCTTAGGCATGAACACCGGGGAGCTGTTTTTT. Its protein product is CASSLGMNTGELFF.

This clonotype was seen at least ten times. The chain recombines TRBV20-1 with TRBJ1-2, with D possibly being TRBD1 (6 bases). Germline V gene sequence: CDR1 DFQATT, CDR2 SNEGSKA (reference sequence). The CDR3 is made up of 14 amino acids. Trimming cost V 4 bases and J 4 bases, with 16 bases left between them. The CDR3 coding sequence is TGCAGTGCTACCCGGGGCCTCAGGGGCTATGGCTACACCTTC. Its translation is CSATRGLRGYGYTF.

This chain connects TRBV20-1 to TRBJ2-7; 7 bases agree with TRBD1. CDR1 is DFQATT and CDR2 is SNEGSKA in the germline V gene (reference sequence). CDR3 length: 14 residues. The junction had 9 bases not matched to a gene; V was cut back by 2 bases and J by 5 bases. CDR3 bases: TGCAGTGCTAGAAAGACAGGGACGAGAAACGAGCAGTACTTC. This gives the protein CSARKTGTRNEQYF.

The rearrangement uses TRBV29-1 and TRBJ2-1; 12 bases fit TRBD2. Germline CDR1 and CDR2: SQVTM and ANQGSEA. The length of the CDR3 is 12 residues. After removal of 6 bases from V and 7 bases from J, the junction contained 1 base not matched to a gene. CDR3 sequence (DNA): TGCAGCGTAGGACTAGCGGGAAATGAGCAGTTCTTC. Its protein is CSVGLAGNEQFF.

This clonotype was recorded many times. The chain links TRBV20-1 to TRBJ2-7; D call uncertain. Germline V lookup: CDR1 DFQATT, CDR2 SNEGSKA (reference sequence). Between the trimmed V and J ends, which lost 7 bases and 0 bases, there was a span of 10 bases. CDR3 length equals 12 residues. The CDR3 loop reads CSVSKSSYEQYF. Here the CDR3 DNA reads TGCAGTGTTAGCAAAAGCTCCTACGAGCAGTACTTC.

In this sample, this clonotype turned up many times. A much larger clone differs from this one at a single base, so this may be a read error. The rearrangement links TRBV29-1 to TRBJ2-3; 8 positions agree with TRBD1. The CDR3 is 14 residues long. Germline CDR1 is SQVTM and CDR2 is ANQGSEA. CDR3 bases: TGCAGCGTTGACGACAGGGGAAGCACAGATACGCAGTGTTTT. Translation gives CSVDDRGSTDTQCF.

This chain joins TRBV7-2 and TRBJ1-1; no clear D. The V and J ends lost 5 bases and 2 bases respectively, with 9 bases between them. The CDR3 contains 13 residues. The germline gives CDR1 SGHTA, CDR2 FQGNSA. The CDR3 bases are TGTGCCAGCAGCCCAGACCCAAACACTGAAGCTTTCTTT. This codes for CASSPDPNTEAFF.

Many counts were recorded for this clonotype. In DNA, the CDR3 is TGTGCCAGTAGTTACAGACGGACAGGGTGGGAGCCCCAGCATTTT. It translates to CASSYRRTGWEPQHF. The chain employs TRBV19 and TRBJ1-5; TRBD1 aligns across 8 bases. Losses at the gene ends were 5 bases for V and 8 bases for J; bases not matched to a gene: 11. The CDR3 spans 15 residues. Germline assignment: CDR1 LNHDA and CDR2 SQIVND (reference sequence).